These 14 T cell receptor beta chains originate from one sample sequenced in a study of cytomegalovirus exposure and HLA in healthy donors. Vbeta (60) and Jbeta (13) primers were used in the PCR. The data were produced by immunoSEQ multiplex PCR, yet TCRdb's version contains in-frame clones alone and is incomplete. The sample yields some 110,000 clones, over 65% seen once. The sample taken for sequencing was PBMCs. The receptors originated from a young woman in good health and CMV-seronegative.

The chain joins TRBV27 to TRBJ2-7; no firm D call. Trimming took off 2 bases at V and 7 bases at J, with 15 bases between the two ends. Germline V gives CDR1 MNHEY, CDR2 SMNVEV (reference sequence). The CDR3 length is 14 residues. CDR3 sequence: CASSLDRVVQEQYF. The CDR3 DNA is TGTGCCAGCAGTTTAGATCGGGTAGTTCAAGAGCAGTACTTC.

This clone has a handful of counts. This chain links TRBV7-8 with TRBJ1-4; D is perhaps TRBD1 (5 bases). Germline CDR1 and CDR2: SGHVS and FQNEAQ. This CDR3 comprises 12 residues. V lost 10 bases and J 6 bases, leaving 12 bases between the germline ends. CDR3 residues: CAIQGRDEKLFF. The CDR3 region has the DNA TGTGCCATCCAGGGCAGGGATGAAAAACTGTTTTTT.

The chain is built from TRBV21-1 and TRBJ1-2; the D call TRBD1 from the table was never checked on the DNA. TRBV21-1 has pseudogene status. The CDR3 contains 13 residues. Here the CDR3 DNA reads TGTGCCAGCGGCGGGGACAGGAAATATGGCTACACCTTC. Translated, it gives CASGGDRKYGYTF.

Here the CDR3 reads CASSIPTGESQPQHF. The CDR3 nucleotides are TGTGCCAGTAGTATACCGACAGGGGAGTCTCAGCCCCAGCATTTT. This chain connects TRBV19 to TRBJ1-5, with 8 bases fitting TRBD1. The CDR3 consists of 15 residues. Looked up from germline, CDR1 is LNHDA and CDR2 is SQIVND (reference sequence). Unmatched junction bases numbered 6, after V lost 2 bases and J lost 6 bases.

The chain is built from TRBV11-2 and TRBJ1-2; D is uncertain. Trimming shortened V by 1 base and J by 2 bases, and 11 bases separated the two germline ends. This CDR3 comprises 15 residues. Germline loops: CDR1 SGHAT, CDR2 FQNNGV. CDR3 DNA: TGTGCCAGCAGCTTAGGGAGACTGAGAAACTATGGCTACACCTTC. Protein: CASSLGRLRNYGYTF.

V usage is TRBV19 and J usage is TRBJ1-5, with 8 bases fitting TRBD1. CDR1 is LNHDA, CDR2 SQIVND, per germline (reference sequence). Trimming at V came to 5 bases and at J to 2 bases, leaving 11 bases not matched to a gene. This CDR3 has 17 residues. The CDR3 DNA follows: TGTGCCAGTAGTCTTGGGGGCAGGGGGCATGGCAATCAGCCCCAGCATTTT. It encodes CASSLGGRGHGNQPQHF.

The chain carries TRBV7-2 and TRBJ1-2; no firm D call. Trimming removed 0 bases from V and 5 bases from J, with 10 bases in between. Germline V gives CDR1 SGHTA, CDR2 FQGNSA. The CDR3 has 14 amino acids. The CDR3 coding sequence is TGTGCCAGCAGCTTAGCTGCCAACTCATATGGCTACACCTTC. Translated: CASSLAANSYGYTF.

The chain joins TRBV30 to TRBJ2-4; 14 bases line up with TRBD2. There are 18 residues in the CDR3. The ends lost 1 base at V and 5 bases at J; junction bases unmatched: 10. Germline V gene sequence: CDR1 GTSNPN, CDR2 SVGIG (reference sequence). The CDR3 sequence: CAWSARLAGGPWENIQYF. The CDR3 DNA is TGTGCCTGGAGTGCCCGACTAGCGGGAGGGCCATGGGAAAACATTCAGTACTTC. The full variable domain, completed using reference TRBV30 and TRBJ2-4, is SQTIHQWPATLVQPVGSPLSLECTVEGTSNPNLYWYRQAAGRGLQLLFYSVGIGQISSEVPQNLSASRPQDRQFILSSKKLLLSDSGFYLCAWSARLAGGPWENIQYFGAGTRLSVL.

V gene TRBV7-9 combines with J gene TRBJ2-1; tentative D call: TRBD1 (6 bases). V gave up 5 bases and J gave up 2 bases, with 13 bases separating them. The germline V gene has CDR1 SEHNR and CDR2 FQNEAQ (reference sequence). This CDR3 is built from 15 residues. DNA of the CDR3: TGTGCCAGCAGCCCAGGGGAAGGGGCCTACAATGAGCAGTTCTTC. It is translated as CASSPGEGAYNEQFF.

The J gene is TRBJ1-1, the V gene TRBV27, with D perhaps TRBD1 (6 bases). Deletions cut 2 bases from V and 2 bases from J, with 12 bases between. From germline, CDR1 is MNHEY and CDR2 SMNVEV (reference sequence). CDR3 length: 15 residues. The CDR3 loop is CASSLTQGRNTEAFF. CDR3 nucleotides: TGTGCCAGCAGTTTAACGCAGGGGAGAAACACTGAAGCTTTCTTT.

The V gene is TRBV2, the J gene TRBJ2-1, with TRBD2 matching 10 bases. Per the germline V gene, CDR1 is SNHLY and CDR2 is FYNNEI. This CDR3 contains 17 residues. The V segment lost 5 bases and the J segment 0 bases; nucleotides outside the gene matches: 7. The CDR3 reads CASSHTSGMPSYNEQFF. The CDR3 DNA follows: TGTGCCAGCAGTCACACTAGCGGGATGCCCTCCTACAATGAGCAGTTCTTC.

V usage is TRBV5-1 and J usage is TRBJ2-2, with 11 bases aligning to TRBD2. This CDR3 is built from 18 residues. V was clipped by 4 bases and J by 6 bases; unmatched bases: 14. Looked up from germline, CDR1 is SGHRS and CDR2 is YFSETQ. DNA of the CDR3: TGCGCCAGCAGCCGCATCTCGACTAGCGGGGAAATAGCCGGGGAGCTGTTTTTT. Translated: CASSRISTSGEIAGELFF.

The chain couples TRBV7-9 to TRBJ1-2; 10 nucleotides match TRBD1. With 8 bases clipped from V and 5 bases from J, the junction kept 5 bases outside the gene matches. From germline, CDR1 is SEHNR and CDR2 FQNEAQ (reference sequence). This CDR3 is built from 13 residues. Here the CDR3 DNA reads TGTGCCAGCCGACAGGGGGCGGGGTATGGCTACACCTTC. The encoded protein is CASRQGAGYGYTF.

The CDR3 sequence: CASRDSQMVEKLFF. CDR3 DNA: TGTGCCAGCAGGGACAGCCAGATGGTTGAAAAACTGTTTTTT. This rearrangement joins TRBV2 to TRBJ1-4, with D tentatively TRBD1 (6 bases). CDR1 is SNHLY, CDR2 FYNNEI, per germline. The CDR3 runs to 14 residues. V lost 6 bases and J 7 bases, leaving 15 bases between the germline ends.